This is a list of T cell receptor beta chains from one sample in a study of T cell repertoires in cytomegalovirus infection. These receptors have no identified antigens. TCRdb reprocessed the reads with MiXCR, giving one entry per CDR3 protein. The sample shows 310,000 or so distinct CDR3 sequences, roughly 25% of them seen only once. The material sequenced was cultured PBMCs, taken from culture after CMV antigen stimulation. These TCRs come from a human donor in good health (CMV status not recorded). Some clones in this sample may be carry-over from other donors' samples. The CDR3 runs from the conserved cysteine through the conserved F or W. The order of the fields is V gene, clone size, J gene, D gene, CDR3 length, CDR3 DNA, CDR3 protein. D genes are given only for firm matches. A row's size may be missing; if present it is once, few, many or a size class.

TRBV7-2	many	TRBJ2-2	NA	14	TGTGCCAGCAGCTCTCGTCCGGGAGCCGGGGAGCTGTTTTTT	CASSSRPGAGELFF
TRBV19	NA	TRBJ2-1	NA	17	TGTGCCAGTAGTTTCAGGTCGTCGGGCCCGCGTGCCGATGAGCAGTTCTTC	CASSFRSSGPRADEQFF
TRBV20-1	few	TRBJ2-1	NA	15	TGCAGTGTGTCAGGGACGGGGCCCAGTCGCGGTGAGCAGTTCTTC	CSVSGTGPSRGEQFF
TRBV27	NA	TRBJ2-3	TRBD2	14	TGTGCCAGCCGGTTGGCGGGAGGAGGCGATACGCAGTATTTT	CASRLAGGGDTQYF
TRBV29-1	NA	TRBJ2-1	NA	13	TGCAGCGTTGAGGCCTACTCCTACAATGAGCAGTTCTTC	CSVEAYSYNEQFF
TRBV20-1	NA	TRBJ2-3	NA	13	TGCAGTGCTAGTGCCTCTAGCACAGATACGCAGTATTTT	CSASASSTDTQYF
TRBV29-1	NA	TRBJ2-2	NA	12	TGCAGCGTTGGGGTGAACACCGGGGAGCTGTTTTTT	CSVGVNTGELFF
TRBV12-3/TRBV12-4	NA	TRBJ2-2	TRBD1	18	TGTGCCAGCAGACACCTATCACTGGGACAGCCGAACACCGGGGAGCTGTTTTTT	CASRHLSLGQPNTGELFF
TRBV28	NA	TRBJ2-2	NA	16	TGTGCCAGCAGTTTAGGGGCCAGGGGAGGCACCGGGGAGCTGTTTTTT	CASSLGARGGTGELFF
TRBV20-1	NA	TRBJ1-2	NA	13	TGCAGTGCTAGAGATACGGTTAACTATGGCTACACCTTC	CSARDTVNYGYTF
TRBV7-4	NA	TRBJ2-5	TRBD2	16	TGTGCCAGCAGCTCCCTCACTAGCGGGAAGCAAGAGACCCAGTACTTC	CASSSLTSGKQETQYF
TRBV7-2	few	TRBJ2-1	TRBD2	15	TGTGCCAGCAGCTTGTTAGCGGGAAATGCTTATGAGCAGTTCTTC	CASSLLAGNAYEQFF
TRBV20-1	NA	TRBJ1-4	NA	12	TGCAGTGCCGCCCAAGTGGGGGGAAAACTGTTTTTT	CSAAQVGGKLFF
TRBV7-3	once	TRBJ1-5	NA	15	TGTGCCAGCAGCTATGACAGGATTAGCAATCAGCCCCAGCATTTT	CASSYDRISNQPQHF
TRBV30	once	TRBJ2-1	NA	12	TGTGCCTGGAGTTTGATATACAATGAGCAGTTCTTC	CAWSLIYNEQFF
TRBV25-1	few	TRBJ2-5	NA	17	TGTGCCAGCAGTGAAATCTCCGGCAGCGTGACGATAGAGACCCAGTACTTC	CASSEISGSVTIETQYF
TRBV7-7	many	TRBJ2-5	NA	15	TGTGCCAGCAGCTTAGGCGGCCCGATCCAAGAGACCCAGTACTTC	CASSLGGPIQETQYF
TRBV19	few	TRBJ2-2	NA	13	TGTGCCACCCGTCGGGTCCCGGCCGGGGAGCTGTTTTTT	CATRRVPAGELFF
TRBV7-2	many	TRBJ1-1	NA	16	TGTGCCAGCAGCCCGAGGGTCTGGGATCGGAACACTGAAGCTTTCTTT	CASSPRVWDRNTEAFF
TRBV18	NA	TRBJ2-7	TRBD1	14	TGTGCCAGCTCCGGACAGGTAAAAGGCTCCGAGCAGTACTTC	CASSGQVKGSEQYF
TRBV20-1	many	TRBJ2-1	TRBD1	16	TGCAGTGCTAGTGGTACGGGACAGACTACCTACAATGAGCAGTTCTTC	CSASGTGQTTYNEQFF
TRBV6-2/TRBV6-3	NA	TRBJ2-5	TRBD2	15	TGTGCCAGCAGCCGCCCCCAGGGACTAGCGGAGACCCAGTACTTC	CASSRPQGLAETQYF
TRBV4-1	once	TRBJ1-1	NA	15	TGCGCCAGCAGCCAAGAGTATTTGGAGGCTGGTGAAGCTTTCTTT	CASSQEYLEAGEAFF
TRBV9	many	TRBJ2-7	TRBD1	14	TGTGCCAGCAGCGTAGAGGGACAGGGCAACGAGCAGTACTTC	CASSVEGQGNEQYF
TRBV7-6	NA	TRBJ2-7	NA	12	TGTGCCAGCAGCGAGGGGGACTACGAGCAGTACTTC	CASSEGDYEQYF
TRBV28	many	TRBJ2-3	NA	16	TGTGCCAGCAGTTTATGGGGACAAACTAGCACAGATACGCAGTATTTT	CASSLWGQTSTDTQYF
TRBV13	many	TRBJ2-3	TRBD2	17	TGTGCCAGCAGCTTAACGGTCAAACTAGCGGGAGCGGATACGCAGTATTTT	CASSLTVKLAGADTQYF
TRBV25-1	NA	TRBJ2-5	NA	15	TGTGCCAGCAGCCCGACCGGACGCAATATCGCGACCCAGTACTTC	CASSPTGRNIATQYF
TRBV7-2	many	TRBJ1-4	TRBD1	15	TGTGCCAGCAGCCTCGGACAGGGAACTAATGAAAAACTGTTTTTT	CASSLGQGTNEKLFF
TRBV20-1	few	TRBJ2-3	TRBD2	14	TGCAGTGCTGGACTAGCGGGAGGCACAGATACGCAGTATTTT	CSAGLAGGTDTQYF
TRBV4-3	NA	TRBJ1-4	TRBD1	17	TGCGCCAGCAGCCAAGCGGACAGGCCAGGGACTAATGAAAAACTGTTTTTT	CASSQADRPGTNEKLFF
TRBV7-2	NA	TRBJ1-2	NA	12	TGTGCCAGCAGCTTAGGCAGGGACGGCTACACCTTC	CASSLGRDGYTF
TRBV11-3	many	TRBJ2-1	TRBD2	17	TGTGCCAGCAGCTTAGTCGGGGGTAGCGGGAGGGGAAGTGAGCAGTTCTTC	CASSLVGGSGRGSEQFF
TRBV19	few	TRBJ2-3	TRBD1	13	TGTGCCAGTAGTATTTGGACAGGAGATACGCAGTATTTT	CASSIWTGDTQYF
TRBV20-1	few	TRBJ2-3	NA	14	TGCAGTGCTAGAGAGGGGCTGCACACAGATACGCAGTATTTT	CSAREGLHTDTQYF
TRBV7-6	NA	TRBJ2-4	TRBD1	14	TGTGCCAGCAGCTCCCGGACAGGGCAAAACATTCAGTACTTC	CASSSRTGQNIQYF
TRBV13	few	TRBJ2-6	NA	17	TGTGCCAGCAGCTTAGCGCACAGTTCATCTGGGGCCAACGTCCTGACTTTC	CASSLAHSSSGANVLTF
TRBV9	few	TRBJ1-3	TRBD1	16	TGTGCCAGCAGCCCAAAGGCAGGGGGTATGAGAAACACCATATATTTT	CASSPKAGGMRNTIYF
TRBV11-2	many	TRBJ1-1	NA	14	TGTGCCAGCAGCTTAGTAGCCAAGAACACTGAAGCTTTCTTT	CASSLVAKNTEAFF
TRBV7-2	many	TRBJ2-3	TRBD2	16	TGTGCCAGCAGCTTAGTCGGACTAGGTGGCACAGATACGCAGTATTTT	CASSLVGLGGTDTQYF
TRBV6-2/TRBV6-3	few	TRBJ2-6	TRBD2	15	TGTGCCAGCAGCCCGGGGGGGACTGGGGCCAACGTCCTGACTTTC	CASSPGGTGANVLTF
TRBV12-5	NA	TRBJ2-7	NA	12	TGTGCTAGTGGTTTGGGACCTTACGAGCAGTACTTC	CASGLGPYEQYF
TRBV6-2/TRBV6-3	NA	TRBJ1-5	NA	14	TGTGCCAGCAAGGTGGCGGATAGCTATCAGCCCCAGCATTTT	CASKVADSYQPQHF
TRBV12-3/TRBV12-4	NA	TRBJ1-2	NA	14	TGTGCCAGCAGGTCCGAAACAGCAGGGTATGGCTACACCTTC	CASRSETAGYGYTF
TRBV7-6	few	TRBJ2-3	NA	14	TGTGCCAGCAGCCCACAACCCGGATCGGCCACGCAGTATTTT	CASSPQPGSATQYF
TRBV4-1	few	TRBJ1-2	TRBD1	16	TGCGCCAGCAGACCAGCCGGCCGGGACAGGGAATTCGGCTACACCTTC	CASRPAGRDREFGYTF
TRBV27	NA	TRBJ2-7	NA	14	TGTGCCAGCAGTTTGTACAGTCACGGCTACGAGCAGTACTTC	CASSLYSHGYEQYF
TRBV20-1	few	TRBJ2-1	NA	19	TGCAGTGAATTATTGTTAGGAGGAAGGGTAGGCAACTCCTACAATGAGCAGTTCTTC	CSELLLGGRVGNSYNEQFF
TRBV7-2	NA	TRBJ2-4	TRBD1	19	TGTGCCAGCAGCCCCTCCGGGACAGGGGGCGACGGTGCCAAAAACATTCAGTACTTC	CASSPSGTGGDGAKNIQYF
TRBV20-1	few	TRBJ1-2	NA	13	TGCAGTGCTACAAACAGTGCTAACTATGGCTACACCTTC	CSATNSANYGYTF
TRBV28	few	TRBJ2-7	NA	11	TGTGCCAGCAGCCGACTTTACGAGCAGTACTTC	CASSRLYEQYF
TRBV7-2	many	TRBJ2-1	TRBD2	17	TGTGCCAGCAGCTATAGGGGAGGCTGGGAGGGTTACAATGAGCAGTTCTTC	CASSYRGGWEGYNEQFF
TRBV18	few	TRBJ2-3	NA	15	TGTGCCAGCTCACCACCGGAGCGGGCCACAGATACGCAGTATTTT	CASSPPERATDTQYF
TRBV12-3/TRBV12-4	many	TRBJ1-5	TRBD1	16	TGTGCCAGCAGTTTCGGGACAGGGAATTTCCGTCAGCCCCAGCATTTT	CASSFGTGNFRQPQHF
TRBV24-1	NA	TRBJ2-6	NA	15	TGTGCCACCAGTGATTCTAGGGCTGGGGCCAACGTCCTGACTTTC	CATSDSRAGANVLTF
TRBV20-1	NA	TRBJ1-2	NA	13	TGCAGTGCTCGACCTCAGGCCGGTCATGGCTACACCTTC	CSARPQAGHGYTF
TRBV19	NA	TRBJ2-3	NA	14	TGTGCCAGTAGTAAAGGATACCGGGAAGATACGCAGTATTTT	CASSKGYREDTQYF
TRBV12-3/TRBV12-4	many	TRBJ2-1	TRBD1	15	TGTGCCAGCAGCACCGGGACAGGGACCTACAATGAGCAGTTCTTC	CASSTGTGTYNEQFF
TRBV7-2	many	TRBJ1-6	NA	18	TGTGCCAGCAGCTATACCATCTCGTCGGGGTCCTATAATTCACCCCTCCACTTT	CASSYTISSGSYNSPLHF
TRBV20-1	many	TRBJ1-1	NA	14	TGCAGTGCTTCCCCCGGGACACCCAACACTGAAGCTTTCTTT	CSASPGTPNTEAFF